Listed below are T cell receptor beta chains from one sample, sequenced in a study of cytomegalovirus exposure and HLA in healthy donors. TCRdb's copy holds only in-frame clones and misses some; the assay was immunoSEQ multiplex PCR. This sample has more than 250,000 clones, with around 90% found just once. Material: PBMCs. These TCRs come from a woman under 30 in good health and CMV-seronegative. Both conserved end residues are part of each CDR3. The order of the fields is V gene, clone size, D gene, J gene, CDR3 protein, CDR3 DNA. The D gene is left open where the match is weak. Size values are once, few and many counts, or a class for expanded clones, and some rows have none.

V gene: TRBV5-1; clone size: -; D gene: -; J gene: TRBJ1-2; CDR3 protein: CASSPDNWNYGYTF; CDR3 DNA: TGCGCCAGCAGCCCGGACAACTGGAACTATGGCTACACCTTC
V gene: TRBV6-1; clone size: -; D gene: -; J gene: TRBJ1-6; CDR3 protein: CASSELRTVNSPLHF; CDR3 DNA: TGTGCCAGCAGTGAATTAAGGACAGTTAATTCACCCCTCCACTTT
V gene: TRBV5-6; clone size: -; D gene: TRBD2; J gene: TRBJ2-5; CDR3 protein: CASSLDWGGQETQYF; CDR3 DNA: TGTGCCAGCAGCTTGGATTGGGGGGGCCAAGAGACCCAGTACTTC
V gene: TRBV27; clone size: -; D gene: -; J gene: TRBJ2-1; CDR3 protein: CASSLSLLNEQFF; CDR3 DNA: TGTGCCAGCAGTTTATCCCTACTCAATGAGCAGTTCTTC
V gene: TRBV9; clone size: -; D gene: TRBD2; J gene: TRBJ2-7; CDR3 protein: CASSAGLADYEQYF; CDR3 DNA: TGTGCCAGCAGCGCCGGACTAGCGGACTACGAGCAGTACTTC
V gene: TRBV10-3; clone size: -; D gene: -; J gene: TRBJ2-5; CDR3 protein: CASRQSEETQYF; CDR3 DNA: TGTGCCAGCCGACAGTCGGAGGAGACCCAGTACTTC
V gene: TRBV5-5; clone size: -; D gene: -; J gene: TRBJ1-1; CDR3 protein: CASSLREDSRTYEAFF; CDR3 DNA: TGTGCCAGCAGCTTGAGGGAAGACAGCCGGACATATGAAGCTTTCTTT
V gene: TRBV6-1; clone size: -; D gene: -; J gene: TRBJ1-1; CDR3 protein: CASNPQGTEAFF; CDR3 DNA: TGTGCCAGCAACCCGCAGGGCACTGAAGCTTTCTTT
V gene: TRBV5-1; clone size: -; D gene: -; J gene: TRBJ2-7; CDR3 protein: CASSSSRYEQYF; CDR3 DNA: TGCGCCAGCAGCTCAAGCCGATACGAGCAGTACTTC
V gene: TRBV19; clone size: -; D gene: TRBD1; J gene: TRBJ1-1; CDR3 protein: CASSATGGVKTEAFF; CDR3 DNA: TGTGCCAGTAGTGCGACAGGGGGCGTGAAGACTGAAGCTTTCTTT
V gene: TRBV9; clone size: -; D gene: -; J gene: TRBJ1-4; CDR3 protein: CASSPGIGEGNEKLFF; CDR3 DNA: TGTGCCAGCAGCCCAGGAATTGGGGAGGGGAATGAAAAACTGTTTTTT
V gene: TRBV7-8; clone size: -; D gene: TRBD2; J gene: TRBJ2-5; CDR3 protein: CASSLERGQETQYF; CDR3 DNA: TGTGCCAGCAGCTTAGAGCGGGGCCAAGAGACCCAGTACTTC
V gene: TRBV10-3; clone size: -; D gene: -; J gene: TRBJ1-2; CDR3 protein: CAISENRNGYTF; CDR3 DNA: TGTGCCATCAGTGAGAACAGGAACGGCTACACCTTC
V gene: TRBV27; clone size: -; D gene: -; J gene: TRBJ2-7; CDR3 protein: CASSLTGAPSYEQYF; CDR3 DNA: TGTGCCAGCAGTCTTACAGGCGCACCCTCCTACGAGCAGTACTTC
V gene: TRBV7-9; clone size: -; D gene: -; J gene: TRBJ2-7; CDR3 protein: CASSPEPYEQYF; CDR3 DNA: TGTGCCAGCAGCCCAGAACCGTACGAGCAGTACTTC
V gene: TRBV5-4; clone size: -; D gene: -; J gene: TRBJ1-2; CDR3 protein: CASSPRGREGYTF; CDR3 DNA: TGTGCCAGCAGCCCCCGGGGCCGGGAGGGCTACACCTTC
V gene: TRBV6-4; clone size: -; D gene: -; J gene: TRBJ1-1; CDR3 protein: CASSDQMNTEAFF; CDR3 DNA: TGTGCCAGCAGTGATCAGATGAACACTGAAGCTTTCTTT
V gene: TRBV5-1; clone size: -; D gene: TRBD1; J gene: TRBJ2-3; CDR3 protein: CASSSGQTSTDTQYF; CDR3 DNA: TGCGCCAGCAGCTCGGGACAGACAAGCACAGATACGCAGTATTTT
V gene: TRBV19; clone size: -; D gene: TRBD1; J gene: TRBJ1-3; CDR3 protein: CASEGTEAGNTIYF; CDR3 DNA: TGTGCCAGTGAGGGGACAGAAGCTGGAAACACCATATATTTT
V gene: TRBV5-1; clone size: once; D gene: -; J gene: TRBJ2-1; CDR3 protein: CASSLGVELALNEQFF; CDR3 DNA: TGCGCCAGCAGCTTGGGGGTGGAGCTAGCGTTGAATGAGCAGTTCTTC
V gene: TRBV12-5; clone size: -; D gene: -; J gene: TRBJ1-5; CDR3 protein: CASGGGAIPPNQPQHF; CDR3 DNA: TGTGCTAGTGGTGGGGGGGCGATTCCTCCCAATCAGCCCCAGCATTTT
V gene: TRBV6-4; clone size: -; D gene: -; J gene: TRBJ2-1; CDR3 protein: CASSIDSYNEQFF; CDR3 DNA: TGTGCCAGCAGTATCGACAGCTACAATGAGCAGTTCTTC
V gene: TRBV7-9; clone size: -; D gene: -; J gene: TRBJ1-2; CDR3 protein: CSSSFLQYGYTF; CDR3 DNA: TGTTCCAGCAGCTTTTTGCAGTATGGCTACACCTTC
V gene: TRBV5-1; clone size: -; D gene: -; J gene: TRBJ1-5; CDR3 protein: CASSLAVGRDSNQPQHF; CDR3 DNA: TGCGCCAGCAGCTTGGCGGTAGGGCGGGATAGCAATCAGCCCCAGCATTTT
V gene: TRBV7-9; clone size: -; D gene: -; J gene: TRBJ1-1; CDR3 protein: CASSLVEGNTEAFF; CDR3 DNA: TGTGCCAGCAGCTTAGTAGAGGGGAACACTGAAGCTTTCTTT
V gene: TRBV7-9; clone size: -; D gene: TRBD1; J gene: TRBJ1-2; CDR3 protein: CASSHTGGETGGNYGYTF; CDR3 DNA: TGTGCCAGCAGCCACACCGGTGGCGAGACAGGGGGGAACTATGGCTACACCTTC
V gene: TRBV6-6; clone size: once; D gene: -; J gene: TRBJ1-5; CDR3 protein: CASSIGGFEPQHF; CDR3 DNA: TGTGCCAGCTCCATCGGCGGATTTGAGCCCCAGCATTTT
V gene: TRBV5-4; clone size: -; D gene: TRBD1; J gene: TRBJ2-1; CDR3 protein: CASSLTGGNTQNEQFF; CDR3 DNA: TGTGCCAGCAGCCTGACAGGGGGCAACACACAGAATGAGCAGTTCTTC
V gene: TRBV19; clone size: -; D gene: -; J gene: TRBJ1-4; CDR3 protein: CASSRSLLGGAKEKLFF; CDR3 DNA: TGTGCCAGTAGTCGCTCCCTTCTAGGGGGGGCGAAGGAAAAACTGTTTTTT
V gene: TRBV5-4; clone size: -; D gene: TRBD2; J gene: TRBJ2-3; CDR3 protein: CASSTSLTTDTQYF; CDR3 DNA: TGTGCCAGCTCGACTAGCTTAACCACAGATACGCAGTATTTT
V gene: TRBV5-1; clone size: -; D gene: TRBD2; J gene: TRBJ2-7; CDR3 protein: CASSLIAGLYEQYF; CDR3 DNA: TGCGCCAGCAGCTTGATAGCGGGTTTGTACGAGCAGTACTTC
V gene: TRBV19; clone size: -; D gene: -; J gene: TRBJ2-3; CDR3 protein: CASSFSSLSGITDTQYF; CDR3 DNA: TGTGCCAGTAGTTTTTCCTCCCTCTCAGGGATCACAGATACGCAGTATTTT
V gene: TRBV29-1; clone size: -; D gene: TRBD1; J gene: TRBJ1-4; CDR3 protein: CSGRTGQNEKLFF; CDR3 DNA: TGCAGCGGAAGGACAGGGCAAAATGAAAAACTGTTTTTT
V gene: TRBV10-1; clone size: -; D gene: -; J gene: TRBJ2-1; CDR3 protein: CASSGTHYNEQFF; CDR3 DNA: TGCGCCAGCAGTGGGACTCATTACAATGAGCAGTTCTTC
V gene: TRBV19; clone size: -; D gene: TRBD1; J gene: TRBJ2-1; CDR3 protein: CASSENRGYDEQFF; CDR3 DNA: TGTGCCAGTAGTGAGAACAGGGGGTACGATGAGCAGTTCTTC
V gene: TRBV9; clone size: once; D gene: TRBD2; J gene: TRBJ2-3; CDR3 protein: CASSVDAGGTDTQYF; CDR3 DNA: TGTGCCAGCAGCGTAGACGCGGGGGGCACAGATACGCAGTATTTT